This T cell receptor beta chain is drawn from a study of cytomegalovirus exposure and HLA in healthy donors. Primers: 60 Vbeta forward and 13 Jbeta reverse. TCRdb's table, derived via immunoSEQ multiplex PCR, lists solely in-frame clones and lacks some. Of 150,000 to 200,000 clones listed, roughly 70% are singletons. Study results and limitations: Follow-up analysis seemed to connect common viral pathogens with several of the most significant clusters identified. Across donors, sequencing depth was assumed by presence/absence analyses to be roughly uniform.

CDR1 MNHEY and CDR2 SMNVEV come from the germline V gene (reference sequence). There are 20 residues in the CDR3. The V and J ends lost 7 bases and 4 bases, in that order; junction bases with no gene match: 20. This clone was counted a single time. Its antigen is unidentified. The clonotype was recovered from a man aged 25 to 40 in good health and CMV-seropositive. Sample: PBMCs. The chain couples TRBV27 to TRBJ2-6; TRBD2 matches 9 bases. CDR3 region: CASTIHWGSSGSPGANVLTF. In nucleotides, the CDR3 is TGTGCCAGCACCATTCATTGGGGGAGTAGCGGGAGCCCGGGGGCCAACGTCCTGACTTTC.